The 5 T cell receptor beta chains reported below all come from one sample, sequenced in a study of blood T cell repertoires in COVID-19. Data came from immunoSEQ multiplex PCR; TCRdb stores just in-frame clones and leaves some out. The sample has about 160,000 clones, roughly 89% seen once. The sample consisted of peripheral blood. The receptors stem from a woman aged 60 to 75 who had recovered from COVID-19.

This clone was observed a single time. The V gene is TRBV7-9, the J gene TRBJ2-3; 8 bases align to TRBD1. Germline-derived CDR1 and CDR2 are SEHNR and FQNEAQ (reference sequence). CDR3 length: 13 residues. The trim removed 7 bases at V and 4 bases at J, leaving 4 bases unmatched. The CDR3 DNA reads as TGTGCCAGCACCGCAGGGGGCCCAGATACGCAGTATTTT. Translating gives CASTAGGPDTQYF.

CDR3: CASREGQLYGYTF. In DNA form, the CDR3 reads TGTGCCAGCAGGGAGGGACAGCTCTATGGCTACACCTTC. J is TRBJ1-2 and V is TRBV6-5; 7 bases map to TRBD1. Trimming removed 6 bases from V and 4 bases from J; junction bases left unmatched: 5. Per the germline V gene, CDR1 is MNHEY and CDR2 is SVGAGI. The CDR3 has 13 amino acids.

This clone was counted once. The CDR3 sequence is CASSLAPSSEQFF. Written as DNA, the CDR3 is TGTGCCAGCAGCTTAGCGCCGTCCAGTGAGCAGTTCTTC. The chain uses TRBV7-6 and TRBJ2-1, with D hard to call. CDR3 length: 13 residues. Germline CDR1 reads SGHVS; CDR2 reads FNYEAQ. The germline V and J ends were trimmed by 0 bases and 9 bases, with 9 bases remaining between them.

J is TRBJ1-5 and V is TRBV20-1, with 7 bases matching TRBD1. Germline-derived CDR1 and CDR2 are DFQATT and SNEGSKA (reference sequence). This CDR3 has 14 residues. The V segment lost 3 bases and the J segment 3 bases; nucleotides outside the gene matches: 5. CDR3 DNA sequence: TGCAGTGCTAGTTATGGGACAGTCAATCAGCCCCAGCATTTT. As protein: CSASYGTVNQPQHF.

This clone occurred once. CDR3 residues: CASSASWGGAGELFF. CDR3 nucleotide sequence: TGTGCCAGCAGCGCTAGCTGGGGGGGAGCCGGGGAGCTGTTTTTT. The chain is built from TRBV5-8 and TRBJ2-2, with 7 bases lining up with TRBD2. The CDR3 is 15 amino acids. V gave up 4 bases and J gave up 6 bases; unmatched junction bases: 9. Per germline, CDR1 SGHTS and CDR2 YDEGEE. The variable domain in full, completed from reference TRBV5-8 and TRBJ2-2, reads EAGVTQSPTHLIKTRGQQATLRCSPISGHTSVYWYQQALGLGLQFLLWYDEGEERNRGNFPPRFSGRQFPNYSSELNVNALELEDSALYLCASSASWGGAGELFFGEGSRLTVL.